Listed below are T cell receptor beta chains from one sample, sequenced in a study of shared clonotypes between healthy human individuals. Some clones are missing from TCRdb's copy, which holds only in-frame ones; the method was immunoSEQ multiplex PCR. Of around 1.4 million clones listed, 98% to 99% were seen once; the top ten hold 0.36%. The sample consisted of naive CD4+ T cells sorted from blood. These receptors all come from a man between 25 and 39 years old in good health. CDR3s include the opening cysteine and the closing phenylalanine or tryptophan. D genes are given only for firm matches. The size field is filled for only some rows; it gives once, few, many or a size class.

CASSFSRVWGEQYF,TGTGCCAGCAGCTTTTCCAGGGTATGGGGCGAGCAGTACTTC,TRBV5-4,TRBJ2-7,14,NA,NA
CASTHTQYF,TGTGCCAGCACACATACGCAGTATTTT,TRBV7-9,TRBJ2-3,9,NA,NA
CASSLVASGTGELFF,TGTGCCAGCAGCTTAGTGGCTAGCGGGACCGGGGAGCTGTTTTTT,TRBV7-2,TRBJ2-2,15,NA,TRBD2
CAWRPFFGDSTLETQYF,TGTGCCTGGAGACCTTTTTTCGGGGACTCTACACTAGAGACCCAGTACTTC,TRBV30,TRBJ2-5,17,NA,NA
CASSFGSAGYTF,TGTGCCAGCAGCTTCGGCTCCGCCGGCTACACCTTC,TRBV5-6,TRBJ1-2,12,NA,NA
CASSPGLRNEKLFF,TGTGCCAGCTCACCGGGCCTTAGAAATGAAAAACTGTTTTTT,TRBV18,TRBJ1-4,14,NA,NA
CASSQLGSMNTEAFF,TGCGCCAGCAGCCAGCTGGGCAGCATGAACACTGAAGCTTTCTTT,TRBV5-1,TRBJ1-1,15,NA,NA
CASSQEGRGRAHEQYF,TGCGCCAGCAGCCAAGAGGGGCGGGGCAGGGCTCACGAGCAGTACTTC,TRBV4-1,TRBJ2-7,16,once,NA
CASRGTGGPYEQYF,TGCGCCAGTAGAGGGACAGGGGGGCCCTACGAGCAGTACTTC,TRBV10-2,TRBJ2-7,14,NA,TRBD1
CASSLTGTGMQETQYF,TGCGCCAGCAGCTTGACCGGGACAGGGATGCAAGAGACCCAGTACTTC,TRBV5-1,TRBJ2-5,16,NA,TRBD1
CASTLGTGLEETQYF,TGTGCCAGCACCCTGGGGACAGGGCTAGAAGAGACCCAGTACTTC,TRBV7-9,TRBJ2-5,15,NA,TRBD1
CASSRARVKDTEAFF,TGTGCCAGCAGCCGAGCACGGGTAAAGGACACTGAAGCTTTCTTT,TRBV7-2,TRBJ1-1,15,NA,NA
CASSLGGRDYGYTF,TGTGCCAGCAGTTTAGGGGGGAGAGACTATGGCTACACCTTC,TRBV28,TRBJ1-2,14,NA,NA
CASGALSNQPQHF,TGTGCCAGCGGAGCTCTTAGCAATCAGCCCCAGCATTTT,TRBV27,TRBJ1-5,13,NA,NA
CASISGYNEQFF,TGTGCCAGCATAAGCGGCTACAATGAGCAGTTCTTC,TRBV28,TRBJ2-1,12,NA,NA
CASSASINEQFF,TGTGCCAGCAGCGCCTCGATTAATGAGCAGTTCTTC,TRBV6-5,TRBJ2-1,12,NA,NA
CASSRAQVPSTDTQYF,TGTGCCAGCAGCCGAGCTCAGGTCCCCAGCACAGATACGCAGTATTTT,TRBV11-2,TRBJ2-3,16,NA,NA
CASSVSGLLKTQYF,TGTGCCAGCAGCGTAAGTGGACTACTGAAGACCCAGTACTTC,TRBV9,TRBJ2-5,14,NA,NA
CASSFPRGTGMLVYEQYF,TGTGCCAGCAGTTTTCCTCGCGGGACAGGTATGTTGGTCTACGAGCAGTACTTC,TRBV28,TRBJ2-7,18,NA,TRBD1
CASSLGGLQNEQFF,TGTGCCAGCAGCTTAGGGGGACTTCAAAATGAGCAGTTCTTC,TRBV7-3,TRBJ2-1,14,NA,NA
CASTEYNEQFF,TGTGCCAGCACTGAGTACAATGAGCAGTTCTTC,TRBV2,TRBJ2-1,11,NA,NA
CASSRGQGGMNTEAFF,TGTGCCAGCAGCCGAGGACAGGGGGGAATGAACACTGAAGCTTTCTTT,TRBV5-6,TRBJ1-1,16,NA,TRBD1
CASSSYWQSDQPQHF,TGTGCCAGCAGTTCGTATTGGCAATCGGATCAGCCCCAGCATTTT,TRBV28,TRBJ1-5,15,few,NA
CATSLREGTDTQYF,TGTGCCACCAGCTTGCGGGAGGGTACAGATACGCAGTATTTT,TRBV15,TRBJ2-3,14,NA,TRBD2
CASSSTVNRNQPQHF,TGTGCCAGCAGCTCAACGGTCAACCGCAATCAGCCCCAGCATTTT,TRBV7-2,TRBJ1-5,15,NA,NA
CASSRFYGGELFF,TGTGCCAGCTCACGATTTTACGGCGGGGAGCTGTTTTTT,TRBV18,TRBJ2-2,13,NA,NA